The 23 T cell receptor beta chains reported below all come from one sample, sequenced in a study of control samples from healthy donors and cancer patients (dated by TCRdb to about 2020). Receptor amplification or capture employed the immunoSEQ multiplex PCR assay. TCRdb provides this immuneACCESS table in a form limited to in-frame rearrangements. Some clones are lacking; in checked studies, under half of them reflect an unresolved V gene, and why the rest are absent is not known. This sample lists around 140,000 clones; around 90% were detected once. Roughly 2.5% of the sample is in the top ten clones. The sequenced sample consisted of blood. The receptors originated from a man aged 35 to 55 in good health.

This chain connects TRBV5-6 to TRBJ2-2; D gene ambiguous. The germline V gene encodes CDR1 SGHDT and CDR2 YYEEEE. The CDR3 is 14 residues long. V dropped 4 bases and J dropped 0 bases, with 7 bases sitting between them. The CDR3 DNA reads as TGTGCCAGCAGCGTTGGCCCGAACACCGGGGAGCTGTTTTTT. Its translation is CASSVGPNTGELFF.

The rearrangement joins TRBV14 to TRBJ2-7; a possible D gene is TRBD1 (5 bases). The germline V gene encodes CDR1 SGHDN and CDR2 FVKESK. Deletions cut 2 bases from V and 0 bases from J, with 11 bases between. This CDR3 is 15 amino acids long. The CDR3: CASSQSRTYSYEQYF. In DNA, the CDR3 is TGTGCCAGCAGCCAATCTAGGACATACTCCTACGAGCAGTACTTC.

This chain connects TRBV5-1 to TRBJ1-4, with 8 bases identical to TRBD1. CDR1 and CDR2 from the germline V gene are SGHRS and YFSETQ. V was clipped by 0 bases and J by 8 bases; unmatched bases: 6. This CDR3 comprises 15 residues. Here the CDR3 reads CASSLGTGSDEKLFF. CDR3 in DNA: TGCGCCAGCAGCTTGGGGACAGGGTCTGACGAAAAACTGTTTTTT.

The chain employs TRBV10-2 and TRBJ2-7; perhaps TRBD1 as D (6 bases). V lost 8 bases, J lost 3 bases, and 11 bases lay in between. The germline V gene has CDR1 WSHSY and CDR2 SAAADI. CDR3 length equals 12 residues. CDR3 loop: CASGQLRYEQYF. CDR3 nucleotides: TGCGCCAGCGGACAGCTCCGCTACGAGCAGTACTTC.

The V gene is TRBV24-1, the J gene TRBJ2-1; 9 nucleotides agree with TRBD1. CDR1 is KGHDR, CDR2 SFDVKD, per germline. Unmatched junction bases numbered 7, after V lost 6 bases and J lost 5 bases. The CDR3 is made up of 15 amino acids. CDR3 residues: CATSLTGGDHNEQFF. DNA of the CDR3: TGTGCCACCAGTCTTACAGGGGGCGACCACAATGAGCAGTTCTTC.

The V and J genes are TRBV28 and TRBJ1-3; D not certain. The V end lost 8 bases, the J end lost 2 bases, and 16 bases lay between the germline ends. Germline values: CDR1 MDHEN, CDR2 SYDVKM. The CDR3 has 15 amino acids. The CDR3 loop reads CASGPAGRAGNTIYF. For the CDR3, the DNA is TGTGCCAGCGGGCCAGCGGGAAGGGCTGGAAACACCATATATTTT. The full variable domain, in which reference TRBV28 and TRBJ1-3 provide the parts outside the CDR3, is DVKVTQSSRYLVKRTGEKVFLECVQDMDHENMFWYRQDPGLGLRLIYFSYDVKMKEKGDIPEGYSVSREKKERFSLILESASTNQTSMYLCASGPAGRAGNTIYFGEGSWLTVV.

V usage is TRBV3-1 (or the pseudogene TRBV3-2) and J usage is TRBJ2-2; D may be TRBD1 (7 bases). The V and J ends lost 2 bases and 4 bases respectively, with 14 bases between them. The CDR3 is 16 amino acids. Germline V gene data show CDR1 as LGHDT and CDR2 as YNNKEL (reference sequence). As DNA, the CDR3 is TGTGCCAGCAGCCAATCAGGGGGGCCGGGCACCGGGGAGCTGTTTTTT. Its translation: CASSQSGGPGTGELFF.

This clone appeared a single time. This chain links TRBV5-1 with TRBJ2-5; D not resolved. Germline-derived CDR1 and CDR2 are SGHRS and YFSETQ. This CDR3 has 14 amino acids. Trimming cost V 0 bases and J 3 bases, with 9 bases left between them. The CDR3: CASSLVGFEETQYF. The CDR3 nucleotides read TGCGCCAGCAGCTTGGTTGGATTTGAAGAGACCCAGTACTTC.

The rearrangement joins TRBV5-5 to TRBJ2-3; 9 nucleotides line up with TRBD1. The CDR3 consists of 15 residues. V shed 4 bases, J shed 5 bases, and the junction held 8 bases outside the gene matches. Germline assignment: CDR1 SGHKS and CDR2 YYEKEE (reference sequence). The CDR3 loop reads CASSRGQGGVDTQYF. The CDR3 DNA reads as TGTGCCAGCAGCCGGGGACAGGGAGGGGTAGATACGCAGTATTTT.

The CDR3 spells CASSLLGGGSPLHF. CDR3 sequence (DNA): TGTGCCAGCAGTTTACTAGGGGGAGGATCACCCCTCCACTTT. The rearrangement links TRBV27 to TRBJ1-6, with D possibly matching TRBD1 (6 bases). V was shortened by 2 bases and J by 10 bases, with 12 bases between the two germline ends. The CDR3 is 14 amino acids. Germline values: CDR1 MNHEY, CDR2 SMNVEV (reference sequence).

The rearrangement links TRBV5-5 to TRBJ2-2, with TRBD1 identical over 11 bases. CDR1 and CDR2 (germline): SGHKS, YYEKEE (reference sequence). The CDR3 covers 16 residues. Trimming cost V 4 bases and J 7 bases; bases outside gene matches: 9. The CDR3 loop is CASSPGTGGLGGELFF. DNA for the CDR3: TGTGCCAGCAGCCCCGGGACAGGGGGTTTGGGCGGGGAGCTGTTTTTT.

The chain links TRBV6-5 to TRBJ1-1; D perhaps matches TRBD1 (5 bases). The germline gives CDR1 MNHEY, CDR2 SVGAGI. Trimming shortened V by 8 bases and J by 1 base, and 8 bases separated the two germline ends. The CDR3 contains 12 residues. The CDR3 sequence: CASGGGNTEAFF. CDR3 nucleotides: TGTGCCAGCGGGGGGGGGAACACTGAAGCTTTCTTT.

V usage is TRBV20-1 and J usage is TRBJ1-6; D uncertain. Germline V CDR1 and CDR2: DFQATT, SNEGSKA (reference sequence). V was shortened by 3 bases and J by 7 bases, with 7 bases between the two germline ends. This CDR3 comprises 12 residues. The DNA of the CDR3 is TGCAGTGCTAGTTCAGGCAATTCACCCCTCCACTTT. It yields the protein CSASSGNSPLHF.

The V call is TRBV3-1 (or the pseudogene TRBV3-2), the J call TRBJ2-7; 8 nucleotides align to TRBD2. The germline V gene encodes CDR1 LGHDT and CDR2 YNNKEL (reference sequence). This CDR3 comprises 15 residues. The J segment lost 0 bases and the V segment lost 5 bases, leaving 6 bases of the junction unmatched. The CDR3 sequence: CASSISGGSSYEQYF. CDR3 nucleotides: TGTGCCAGCAGCATCTCGGGGGGGTCCTCCTACGAGCAGTACTTC.

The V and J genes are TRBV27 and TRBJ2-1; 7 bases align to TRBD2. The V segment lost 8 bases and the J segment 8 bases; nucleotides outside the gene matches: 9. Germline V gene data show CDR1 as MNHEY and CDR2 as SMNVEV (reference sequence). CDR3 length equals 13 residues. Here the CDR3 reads CASWTRSVHEQFF. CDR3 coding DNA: TGTGCCAGCTGGACTAGATCGGTCCATGAGCAGTTCTTC.

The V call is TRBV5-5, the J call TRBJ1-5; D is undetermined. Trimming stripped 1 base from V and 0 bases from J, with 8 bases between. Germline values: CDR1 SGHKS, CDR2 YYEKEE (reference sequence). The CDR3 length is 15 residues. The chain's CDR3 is CASSLLADSNQPQHF. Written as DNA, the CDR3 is TGTGCCAGCAGCTTGTTGGCAGATAGCAATCAGCCCCAGCATTTT.

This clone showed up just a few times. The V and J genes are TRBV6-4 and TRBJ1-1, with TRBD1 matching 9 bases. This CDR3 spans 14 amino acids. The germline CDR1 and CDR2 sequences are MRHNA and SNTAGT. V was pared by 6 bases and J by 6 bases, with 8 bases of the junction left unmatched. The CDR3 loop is CASRDTDRGSEAFF. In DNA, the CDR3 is TGTGCCAGCAGGGATACCGACAGGGGGTCTGAAGCTTTCTTT.

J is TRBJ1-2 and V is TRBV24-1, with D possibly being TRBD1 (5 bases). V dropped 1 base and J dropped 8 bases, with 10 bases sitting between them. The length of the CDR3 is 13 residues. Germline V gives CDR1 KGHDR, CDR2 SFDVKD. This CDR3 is CATSDFTGEGYTF. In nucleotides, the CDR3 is TGTGCCACCAGTGATTTTACAGGAGAAGGCTACACCTTC.

The CDR3 loop is CASSLGLPGTETQYF. In nucleotides, the CDR3 is TGTGCCAGCAGCTTAGGTCTTCCAGGCACAGAGACCCAGTACTTC. J is TRBJ2-5 and V is TRBV7-3, with D uncertain. The CDR3 has 15 residues. Germline values: CDR1 SGHTA, CDR2 FQGTGA. The ends were cut back, 2 bases at V and 4 bases at J, with 14 bases in the middle.

In DNA, the CDR3 is TGTGCCAGCAGTGAATGGGATGAAAAACTGTTTTTT. Protein product: CASSEWDEKLFF. The chain joins TRBV2 to TRBJ1-4, with D uncertain. Germline-derived CDR1 and CDR2 are SNHLY and FYNNEI. With 2 bases removed from V and 6 bases from J, the gap between germline ends came to 4 bases. The CDR3 is 12 residues long.

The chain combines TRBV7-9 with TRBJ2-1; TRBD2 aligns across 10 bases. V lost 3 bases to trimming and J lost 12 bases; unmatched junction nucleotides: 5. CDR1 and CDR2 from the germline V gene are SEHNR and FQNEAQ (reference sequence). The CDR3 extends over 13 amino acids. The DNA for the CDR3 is TGTGCCAGCAGCTTTGATGCTAGCGGGGGGCAGTTCTTC. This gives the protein CASSFDASGGQFF.

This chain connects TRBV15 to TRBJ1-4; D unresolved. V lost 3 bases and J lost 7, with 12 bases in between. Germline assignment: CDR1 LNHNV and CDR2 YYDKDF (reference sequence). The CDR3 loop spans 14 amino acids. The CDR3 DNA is TGTGCCACCAGCAGGGTCACGTCGGGTGAAAAACTGTTTTTT. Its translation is CATSRVTSGEKLFF.

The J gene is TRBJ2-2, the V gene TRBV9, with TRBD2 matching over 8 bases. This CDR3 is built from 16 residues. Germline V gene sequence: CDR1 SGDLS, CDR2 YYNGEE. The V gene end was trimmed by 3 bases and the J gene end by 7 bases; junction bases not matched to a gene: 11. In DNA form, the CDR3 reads TGTGCCAGCAGCGACGCCTCGGGACTAGAAAACGGGGAGCTGTTTTTT. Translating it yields CASSDASGLENGELFF.